This T cell receptor (beta chain) derives from a study of cytomegalovirus exposure and HLA in healthy donors. Vbeta (60) and Jbeta (13) primers were used in the PCR. Generated by immunoSEQ multiplex PCR, the TCRdb table keeps only in-frame clones and is missing some. This repertoire includes some 200,000 clones. General observations from the study: Later on, an analysis tied about 17,000 TCR beta sequences to HLA alleles at 0.05 false discovery rate. It has been reported that TCR beta sequences accurately predicted the HLA-A and HLA-B alleles of most subjects.

The germline CDR1 and CDR2 sequences are LNHDA and SQIVND (reference sequence). The CDR3 sequence is 14 residues long. Deletions cut 10 bases from V and 1 base from J, with 16 bases between. To note about this clone: Antigen: not known.

V gene TRBV19 combines with J gene TRBJ1-2; perhaps TRBD1 as D (6 bases). The clonotype originates from a man aged 30 to 45 in good health and CMV-seronegative. Material for sequencing was PBMCs. CDR3 sequence: CATTDRTDNYGYTF. In DNA, the CDR3 is TGTGCCACTACGGATCGGACAGATAACTATGGCTACACCTTC.